The clone carrying this T cell receptor (beta chain) has a single count. The sample originates from a study of blood T cell repertoires in COVID-19. The wider study: COVID-19 samples from acute and convalescent phases originated in the United States, Italy and Spain.

Authors' data handling: Amplified reference gene primers provided the basis for estimating nucleated cell counts. Libraries were prepared by immunoSEQ multiplex PCR; TCRdb keeps only in-frame clonotypes and omits some of them. Clone size and the V and J calls come from that table; the DNA yielded D and trimming. Here the sample spans roughly 100,000 clones, around 84% being singletons. CDR3 length: 11 amino acids. CDR1 is SNHLY, CDR2 FYNNEI, per germline. V lost 8 bases and J 1 base, leaving 5 bases between the germline ends. This chain uses TRBV2 with TRBJ1-2; D gene uncertain. The source material was peripheral blood. The clonotype originates from a woman in her 70s with active or convalescent COVID-19. CDR3 sequence (DNA): TGTGCCAGCCGACTTAACTATGGCTACACCTTC. Translated: CASRLNYGYTF.